The TCR beta chain described here comes from a study of human T cells and chemical hapten exposure. This clonotype was seen many times. The target antigen is unknown. It was the library that attached unique molecular identifiers to individual cDNA molecules. Using its own MiXCR run on the RACE reads, TCRdb lists one record per CDR3 protein. The table lists 300,000 to 400,000 distinct CDR3 sequences, 5.1% of them singletons. The CDR3 is 13 amino acids. Germline V CDR1 and CDR2: SGHRS, YFSETQ. V was pared by 4 bases and J by 7 bases, with 7 bases of the junction left unmatched. The study's findings and limits: Those TCRs sitting above 1 in 1000 frequency stayed the same with DPC sensitization.

Time point of the sample: pre-sensitization, week 0. Treatment noted: therapeutic diphenylcyclopropenone sensitization with weekly scalp DPC. V is TRBV5-1 and J is TRBJ2-7; 8 positions agree with TRBD1. The sample consisted of whole blood, taken in connection with sensitization to the hapten diphenylcyclopropenone (DPC). The TCR sequence derives from a woman aged 50 to 60 with alopecia areata. Some clones in this sample may be carry-over from other donors' samples. Here the CDR3 DNA reads TGCGCCAGCAGCCGATGGACAGGGCGGGAGCAGTACTTC. As protein: CASSRWTGREQYF.